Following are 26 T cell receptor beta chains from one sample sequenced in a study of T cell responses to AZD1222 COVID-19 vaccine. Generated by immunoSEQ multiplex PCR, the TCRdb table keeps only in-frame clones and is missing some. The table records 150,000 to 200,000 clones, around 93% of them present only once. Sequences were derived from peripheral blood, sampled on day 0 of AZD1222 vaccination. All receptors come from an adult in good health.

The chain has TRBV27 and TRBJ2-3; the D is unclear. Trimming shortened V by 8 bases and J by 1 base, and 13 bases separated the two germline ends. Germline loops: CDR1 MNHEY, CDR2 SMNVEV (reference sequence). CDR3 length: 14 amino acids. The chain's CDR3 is CASSASVGTDTQYF. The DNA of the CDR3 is TGTGCCAGCTCAGCGTCGGTCGGCACAGATACGCAGTATTTT.

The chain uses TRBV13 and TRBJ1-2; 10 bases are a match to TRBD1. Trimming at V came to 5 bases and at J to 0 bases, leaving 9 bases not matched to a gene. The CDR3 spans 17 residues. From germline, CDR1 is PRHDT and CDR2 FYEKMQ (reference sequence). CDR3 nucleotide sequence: TGTGCCAGCAGCCCAGGACAGGGGGTAAAGTCTAACTATGGCTACACCTTC. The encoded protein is CASSPGQGVKSNYGYTF.

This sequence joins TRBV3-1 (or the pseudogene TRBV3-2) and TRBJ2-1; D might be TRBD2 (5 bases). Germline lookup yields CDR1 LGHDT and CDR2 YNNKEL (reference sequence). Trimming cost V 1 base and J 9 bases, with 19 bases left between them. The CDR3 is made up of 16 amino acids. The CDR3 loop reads CASSQGERARAGEQFF. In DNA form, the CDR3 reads TGTGCCAGCAGCCAAGGGGAGAGGGCAAGGGCGGGTGAGCAGTTCTTC.

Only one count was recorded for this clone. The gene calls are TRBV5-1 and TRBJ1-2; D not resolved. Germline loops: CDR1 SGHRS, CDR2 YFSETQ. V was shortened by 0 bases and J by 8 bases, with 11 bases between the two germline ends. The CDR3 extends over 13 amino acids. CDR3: CASSLDMGGGYTF. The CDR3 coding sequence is TGCGCCAGCAGCTTGGATATGGGAGGAGGCTACACCTTC.

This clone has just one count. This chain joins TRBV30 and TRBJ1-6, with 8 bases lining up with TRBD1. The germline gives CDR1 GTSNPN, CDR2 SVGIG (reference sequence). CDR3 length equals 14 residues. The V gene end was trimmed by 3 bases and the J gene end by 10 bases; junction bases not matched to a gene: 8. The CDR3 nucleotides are TGTGCCTGGAGCCCCGACAGGGGCGGGTCACCCCTCCACTTT. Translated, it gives CAWSPDRGGSPLHF.

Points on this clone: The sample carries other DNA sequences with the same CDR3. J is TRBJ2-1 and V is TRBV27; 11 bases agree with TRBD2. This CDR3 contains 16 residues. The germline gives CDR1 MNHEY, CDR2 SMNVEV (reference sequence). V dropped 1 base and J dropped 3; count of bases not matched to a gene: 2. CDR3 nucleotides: TGTGCCAGCAGTTTATTTGGGACTAGCGGCTACAATGAGCAGTTCTTC. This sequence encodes CASSLFGTSGYNEQFF.

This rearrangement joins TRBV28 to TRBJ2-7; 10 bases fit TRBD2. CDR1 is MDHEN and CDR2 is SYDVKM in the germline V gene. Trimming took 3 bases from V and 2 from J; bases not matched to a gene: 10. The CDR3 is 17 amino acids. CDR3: CASSFTLTSGETYEQYF. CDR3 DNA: TGTGCCAGCAGTTTTACGTTAACTAGCGGGGAGACCTACGAGCAGTACTTC. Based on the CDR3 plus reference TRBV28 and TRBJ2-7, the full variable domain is DVKVTQSSRYLVKRTGEKVFLECVQDMDHENMFWYRQDPGLGLRLIYFSYDVKMKEKGDIPEGYSVSREKKERFSLILESASTNQTSMYLCASSFTLTSGETYEQYFGPGTRLTVT.

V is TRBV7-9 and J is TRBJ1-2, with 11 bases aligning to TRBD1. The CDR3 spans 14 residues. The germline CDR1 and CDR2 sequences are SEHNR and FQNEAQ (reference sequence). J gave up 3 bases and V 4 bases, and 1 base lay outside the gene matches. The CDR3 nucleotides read TGTGCCAGCAGCTCGGGACAGGGGGACTATGGCTACACCTTC. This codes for CASSSGQGDYGYTF.

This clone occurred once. The CDR3 loop reads CASSLERGTEAFF. The CDR3 DNA sequence: TGTGCCAGCAGTTTAGAGAGGGGCACTGAAGCTTTCTTT. This chain links TRBV12-3 or TRBV12-4 with TRBJ1-1, with D perhaps matching TRBD1 (5 bases). The CDR3 contains 13 residues. V gave up 1 base and J gave up 4 bases, with 7 bases separating them.

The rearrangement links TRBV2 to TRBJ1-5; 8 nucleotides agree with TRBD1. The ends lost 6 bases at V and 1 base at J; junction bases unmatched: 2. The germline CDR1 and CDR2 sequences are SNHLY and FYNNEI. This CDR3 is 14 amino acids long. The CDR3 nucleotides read TGTGCCAGCAGCCGGGACAGGAGCAATCAGCCCCAGCATTTT. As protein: CASSRDRSNQPQHF. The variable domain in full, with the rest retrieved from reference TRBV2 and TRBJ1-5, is EPEVTQTPSHQVTQMGQEVILRCVPISNHLYFYWYRQILGQKVEFLVSFYNNEISEKSEIFDDQFSVERPDGSNFTLKIRSTKLEDSAMYFCASSRDRSNQPQHFGDGTRLSIL.

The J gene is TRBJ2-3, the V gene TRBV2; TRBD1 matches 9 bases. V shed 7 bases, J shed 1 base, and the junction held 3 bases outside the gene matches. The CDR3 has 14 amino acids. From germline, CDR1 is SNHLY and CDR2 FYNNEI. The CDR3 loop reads CASTGTGRTDTQYF. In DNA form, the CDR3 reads TGTGCCAGCACCGGGACAGGGCGCACAGATACGCAGTATTTT.

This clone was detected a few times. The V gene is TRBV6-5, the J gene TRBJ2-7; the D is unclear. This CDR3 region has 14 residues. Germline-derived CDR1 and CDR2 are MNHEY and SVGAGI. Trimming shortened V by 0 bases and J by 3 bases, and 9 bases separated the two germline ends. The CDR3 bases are TGTGCCAGCAGTTACTCGGCCACCGTCTACGAGCAGTACTTC. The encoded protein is CASSYSATVYEQYF.

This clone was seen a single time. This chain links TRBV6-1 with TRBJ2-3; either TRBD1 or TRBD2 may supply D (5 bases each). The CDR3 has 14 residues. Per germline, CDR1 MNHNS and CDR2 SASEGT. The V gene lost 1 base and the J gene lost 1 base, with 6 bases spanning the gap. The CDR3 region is CASSEGDGTDTQYF. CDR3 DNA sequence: TGTGCCAGCAGTGAAGGGGACGGCACAGATACGCAGTATTTT.

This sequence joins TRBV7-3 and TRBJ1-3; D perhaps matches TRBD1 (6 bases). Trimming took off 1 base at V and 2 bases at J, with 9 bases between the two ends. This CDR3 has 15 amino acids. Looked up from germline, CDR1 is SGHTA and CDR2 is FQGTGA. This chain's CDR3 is CASSLSWGPGNTIYF. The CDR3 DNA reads TGTGCCAGCAGCTTAAGCTGGGGGCCTGGAAACACCATATATTTT.

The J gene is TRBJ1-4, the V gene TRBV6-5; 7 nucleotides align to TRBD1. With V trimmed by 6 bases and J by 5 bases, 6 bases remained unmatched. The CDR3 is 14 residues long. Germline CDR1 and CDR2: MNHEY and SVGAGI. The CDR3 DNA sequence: TGTGCCAGCAGGGAGGGGGCCCGGAATGAAAAACTGTTTTTT. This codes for CASREGARNEKLFF.

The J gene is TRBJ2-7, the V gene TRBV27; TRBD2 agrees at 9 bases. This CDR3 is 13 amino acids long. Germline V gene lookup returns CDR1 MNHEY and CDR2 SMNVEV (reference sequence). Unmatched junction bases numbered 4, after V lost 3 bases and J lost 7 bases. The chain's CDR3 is CASSLREGREQYF. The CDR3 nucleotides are TGTGCCAGCAGTTTGCGGGAGGGCCGTGAGCAGTACTTC.

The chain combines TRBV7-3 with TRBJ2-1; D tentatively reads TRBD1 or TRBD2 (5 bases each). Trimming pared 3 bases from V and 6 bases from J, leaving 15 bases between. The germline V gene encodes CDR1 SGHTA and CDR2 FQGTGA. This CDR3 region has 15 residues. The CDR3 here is CASSLGRQPGNEQFF. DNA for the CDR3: TGTGCCAGCAGCTTGGGACGCCAACCGGGCAATGAGCAGTTCTTC.

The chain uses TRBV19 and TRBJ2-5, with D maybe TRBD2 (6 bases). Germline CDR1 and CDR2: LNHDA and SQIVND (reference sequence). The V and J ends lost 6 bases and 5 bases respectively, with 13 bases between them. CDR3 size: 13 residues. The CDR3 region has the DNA TGTGCCAGTAGCGGGGGACGTTTGGAGACCCAGTACTTC. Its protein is CASSGGRLETQYF. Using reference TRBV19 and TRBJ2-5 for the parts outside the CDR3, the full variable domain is DGGITQSPKYLFRKEGQNVTLSCEQNLNHDAMYWYRQDPGQGLRLIYYSQIVNDFQKGDIAEGYSVSREKKESFPLTVTSAQKNPTAFYLCASSGGRLETQYFGPGTRLLVL.

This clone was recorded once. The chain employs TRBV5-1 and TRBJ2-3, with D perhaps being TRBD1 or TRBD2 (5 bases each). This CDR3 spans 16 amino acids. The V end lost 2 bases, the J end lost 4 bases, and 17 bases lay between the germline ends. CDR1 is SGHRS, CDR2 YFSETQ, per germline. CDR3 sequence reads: CASSLGTSLWADTQYF. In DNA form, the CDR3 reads TGCGCCAGCAGCTTAGGGACCAGCCTCTGGGCAGATACGCAGTATTTT.

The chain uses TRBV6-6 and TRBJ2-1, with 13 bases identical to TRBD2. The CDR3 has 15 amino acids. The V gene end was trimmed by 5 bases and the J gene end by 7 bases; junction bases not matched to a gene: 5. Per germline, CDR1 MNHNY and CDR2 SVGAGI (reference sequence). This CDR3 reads CASSPGLAGVNEQFF. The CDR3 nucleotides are TGTGCCAGCAGTCCCGGACTAGCGGGAGTGAATGAGCAGTTCTTC.

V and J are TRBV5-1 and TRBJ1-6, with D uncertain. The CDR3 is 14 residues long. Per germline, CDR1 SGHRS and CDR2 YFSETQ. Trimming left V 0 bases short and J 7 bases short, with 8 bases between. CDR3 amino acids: CASSLEQWNSPLHF. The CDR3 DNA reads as TGCGCCAGCAGCTTGGAGCAGTGGAATTCACCCCTCCACTTT.

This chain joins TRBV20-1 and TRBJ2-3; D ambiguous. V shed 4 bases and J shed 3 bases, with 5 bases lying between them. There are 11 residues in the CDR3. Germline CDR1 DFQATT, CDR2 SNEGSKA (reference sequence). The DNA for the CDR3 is TGCAGTGCTATTAAGACAGATACGCAGTATTTT. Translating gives CSAIKTDTQYF.

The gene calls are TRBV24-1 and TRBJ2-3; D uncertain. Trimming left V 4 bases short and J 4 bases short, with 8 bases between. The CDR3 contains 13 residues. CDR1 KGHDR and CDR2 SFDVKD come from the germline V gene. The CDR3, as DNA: TGTGCCACCAGTGAGGCAATCGCAGATACGCAGTATTTT. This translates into CATSEAIADTQYF.

The CDR3 here is CASSLGQSEAFF. The CDR3 DNA is TGTGCCAGCAGCTTGGGACAGTCTGAAGCTTTCTTT. The V and J genes are TRBV5-6 and TRBJ1-1; D is possibly TRBD1 (5 bases). The germline V and J ends were trimmed by 0 bases and 6 bases, with 6 bases remaining between them. CDR1 is SGHDT, CDR2 YYEEEE, per germline. This CDR3 spans 12 amino acids.

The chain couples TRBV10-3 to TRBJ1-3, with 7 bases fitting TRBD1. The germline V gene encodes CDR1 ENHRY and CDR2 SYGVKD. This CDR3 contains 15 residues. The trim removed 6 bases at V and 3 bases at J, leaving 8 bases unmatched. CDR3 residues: CAISRQGRLGNTIYF. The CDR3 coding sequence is TGTGCCATCAGCAGACAGGGAAGGCTTGGAAACACCATATATTTT.

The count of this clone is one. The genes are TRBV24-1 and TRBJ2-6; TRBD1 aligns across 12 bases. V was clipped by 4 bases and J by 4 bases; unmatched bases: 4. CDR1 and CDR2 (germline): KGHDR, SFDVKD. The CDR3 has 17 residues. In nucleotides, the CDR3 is TGTGCCACCAGTGACCGGGACAGGGGGCTCGGGGCCAACGTCCTGACTTTC. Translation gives CATSDRDRGLGANVLTF.